This is a list of T cell receptor beta chains from one sample in a study of OX40 agonist ivuxolimab in advanced cancers. Libraries were prepared by immunoSEQ multiplex PCR; TCRdb keeps only in-frame clonotypes and omits some of them. The data hold roughly 36,000 clones, with nearly 85% observed a single time. Specimen: CD4+ or CD8+ T cells sorted from blood, collected in a trial of the OX40 agonist ivuxolimab. These receptors came from an adult with an advanced solid tumor such as melanoma, head and neck, liver or kidney cancer. Each CDR3 is given with its conserved first and last residue. D genes are given only for firm matches. Only some rows state a clone size, as once, few, many or a class for expanded clones.

>TRBJ1-1|.|TRBV11-1|.
CASSLDQNTEAFF
TGTGCCAGCAGCTTAGATCAGAACACTGAAGCTTTCTTT
>TRBJ1-2|TRBD1|TRBV5-1|.
CASSFGTVYGYTF
TGCGCCAGCAGCTTCGGGACAGTCTATGGCTACACCTTC
>TRBJ1-4|TRBD1|TRBV7-9|few
CASSLVEGAANEKLFF
TGTGCCAGCAGCTTAGTTGAGGGGGCCGCTAATGAAAAACTGTTTTTT
>TRBJ2-5|TRBD2|TRBV4-1|.
CASSQVPGLAKETQYF
TGCGCCAGCAGCCAAGTGCCGGGACTAGCGAAAGAGACCCAGTACTTC
>TRBJ2-5|.|TRBV5-8|.
CASSLGQGGQETQYF
TGTGCCAGCAGCTTGGGTCAGGGAGGCCAAGAGACCCAGTACTTC
>TRBJ2-4|.|TRBV7-2|.
CASSLSQGGLGQYF
TGTGCCAGCAGCTTATCGCAGGGGGGACTTGGACAGTACTTC
>TRBJ1-3|TRBD1|TRBV11-3|once
CASSFGTAGNTIYF
TGTGCCAGCAGCTTCGGGACAGCAGGAAACACCATATATTTT
>TRBJ1-2|.|TRBV7-8|.
CASSRGEANYGYTF
TGTGCCAGCTCCCGGGGGGAAGCTAACTATGGCTACACCTTC
>TRBJ1-5|TRBD1|TRBV2|.
CASSGTGRSQPQHF
TGTGCCAGCAGTGGGACAGGGAGGTCTCAGCCCCAGCATTTT
>TRBJ2-3|TRBD2|TRBV6-5|.
CASSYGLADSTDTQYF
TGTGCCAGCAGTTACGGGCTAGCGGACAGCACAGATACGCAGTATTTT
>TRBJ2-5|TRBD1|TRBV7-2|.
CASSLGDRVWTQYF
TGTGCCAGCAGCTTAGGGGACAGGGTTTGGACCCAGTACTTC
>TRBJ2-7|.|TRBV2|.
CASYESNSYEQYF
TGTGCCAGCTACGAATCAAATTCCTACGAGCAGTACTTC
>TRBJ1-2|TRBD1|TRBV5-6|once
CASSQKQGAYGYTF
TGTGCCAGCAGCCAAAAACAGGGGGCCTATGGCTACACCTTC
>TRBJ1-2|.|TRBV7-2|.
CASSLTTGNYGYTF
TGTGCCAGCAGCCTAACTACCGGGAACTATGGCTACACCTTC
>TRBJ2-5|TRBD2|TRBV6-5|.
CASSYGGGAPETQYF
TGTGCCAGCAGTTACGGCGGGGGGGCCCCAGAGACCCAGTACTTC
>TRBJ2-1|TRBD2|TRBV5-1|.
CASSGPRTGGPGEQFF
TGCGCCAGCAGCGGACCGAGAACGGGAGGGCCCGGTGAGCAGTTCTTC
>TRBJ2-1|.|TRBV7-9|.
CASSFREQFF
TGTGCCAGCAGCTTTAGGGAGCAGTTCTTC
>TRBJ1-5|TRBD1|TRBV4-3|.
CASSQGTGGNQPQHF
TGCGCCAGCAGCCAAGGGACAGGGGGCAATCAGCCCCAGCATTTT
>TRBJ1-5|.|TRBV4-3|.
CASSQEGRGDQPQHF
TGCGCCAGCAGCCAAGAAGGCAGGGGAGATCAGCCCCAGCATTTT
>TRBJ1-2|TRBD1|TRBV28|.
CASSSFRQGDYGYTF
TGTGCCAGCAGTAGTTTTAGGCAGGGGGACTATGGCTACACCTTC
>TRBJ2-7|.|TRBV4-2|.
CASSQPDRPEQYF
TGTGCCAGCAGCCAACCCGACAGACCCGAGCAGTACTTC
>TRBJ2-3|.|TRBV7-2|.
CASSLGGGFTDTQYF
TGTGCCAGCAGCTTGGGAGGGGGATTCACAGATACGCAGTATTTT
>TRBJ2-3|TRBD1|TRBV10-3|.
CAISESRGSTDTQYF
TGTGCCATCAGTGAGTCCAGGGGGTCCACAGATACGCAGTATTTT
>TRBJ2-1|.|TRBV19|.
CASSIRQSSYNEQFF
TGTGCCAGTAGTATTCGACAGAGCTCCTACAATGAGCAGTTCTTC
>TRBJ2-1|.|TRBV18|.
CASTGQNYNEQFF
TGTGCCAGCACGGGACAAAACTACAATGAGCAGTTCTTC
>TRBJ2-1|TRBD2|TRBV10-2|.
CASLTGGDNEQFF
TGCGCCAGCCTAACGGGGGGTGACAATGAGCAGTTCTTC
>TRBJ2-3|.|TRBV19|.
CASSSGPSTDTQYF
TGTGCCAGTAGTAGCGGGCCTAGCACAGATACGCAGTATTTT
>TRBJ1-1|.|TRBV19|.
CASSTLWGRNTEAFF
TGTGCCAGTAGTACCTTGTGGGGCCGGAACACTGAAGCTTTCTTT
>TRBJ2-7|.|TRBV6-5|.
CASSSQKYEQYF
TGTGCCAGCAGTTCCCAAAAATACGAGCAGTACTTC
>TRBJ2-1|TRBD2|TRBV28|.
CASSLWRLAGFHEQFF
TGTGCCAGCAGTTTGTGGCGACTAGCGGGATTTCATGAGCAGTTCTTC
>TRBJ1-4|.|TRBV18|.
CASSPRGGREKLFF
TGTGCCAGCTCACCACGAGGTGGGAGAGAAAAACTGTTTTTT
>TRBJ2-7|.|TRBV7-2|.
CASSRSMNTYEQYF
TGTGCCAGCAGCCGCTCGATGAACACCTACGAGCAGTACTTC
>TRBJ2-3|TRBD2|TRBV19|.
CASSIRLASDTQYF
TGTGCCAGTAGTATTAGACTAGCTTCTGATACGCAGTATTTT
>TRBJ2-1|TRBD2|TRBV5-6|.
CASSFRWTSGDNEQFF
TGTGCCAGCAGCTTTCGGTGGACTAGCGGGGACAATGAGCAGTTCTTC
>TRBJ1-1|.|TRBV5-6|.
CASSLAVTEAFF
TGTGCCAGCAGCTTGGCAGTAACTGAAGCTTTCTTT
>TRBJ2-2|TRBD2|TRBV10-1|many
CASSESSGFTGELFF
TGCGCCAGCAGTGAGTCTAGCGGGTTTACCGGGGAGCTGTTTTTT
>TRBJ1-5|.|TRBV2|.
CASNLGGNQPQHF
TGTGCCAGCAACCTTGGGGGCAATCAGCCCCAGCATTTT
>TRBJ1-2|.|TRBV4-2|.
CASSQEQAGSTFGYTF
TGTGCCAGCAGCCAAGAGCAGGCGGGTTCAACCTTTGGCTACACCTTC
>TRBJ1-2|.|TRBV28|few
CASSLGVNYGYTF
TGTGCCAGCAGTTTAGGGGTCAACTATGGCTACACCTTC
>TRBJ1-2|TRBD1|TRBV9|.
CASSADRGGQGYTF
TGTGCCAGCAGCGCCGACAGGGGAGGGCAAGGCTACACCTTC
>TRBJ1-1|.|TRBV4-2|few
CASSQGGSGTEAFF
TGTGCCAGCAGCCAAGGCGGGAGCGGCACTGAAGCTTTCTTT
>TRBJ2-3|TRBD2|TRBV7-7|.
CASGAGVGTDTQYF
TGTGCTAGCGGGGCGGGAGTTGGCACAGATACGCAGTATTTT
>TRBJ1-5|.|TRBV19|.
CASIPPGGGQPQHF
TGTGCCAGTATTCCTCCGGGCGGGGGTCAGCCCCAGCATTTT
>TRBJ2-7|.|TRBV4-1|.
CASSQVGNSYEQYF
TGCGCCAGCAGCCAAGTGGGAAACTCCTACGAGCAGTACTTC
>TRBJ2-7|.|TRBV5-5|.
CASSLTGNEQYF
TGTGCCAGCAGCTTAACGGGCAACGAGCAGTACTTC